The text below deals with one TCR beta chain. The antigen is unknown. Second-dose groups at about 4 or about 12 weeks were pooled. This record comes from a study of T cell responses to AZD1222 COVID-19 vaccine. Study-wide results and limits: Targeting of unmutated variant regions was reportedly seen in nearly half of spike-specific TCRs. After two AZD1222 doses, spike-specific TCR breadth and depth rose versus day 0. Donors in the cohort were predominantly white British and more often female, and clonal diversity was possibly underestimated.

TCRdb keeps only in-frame clones here, not all; method: immunoSEQ multiplex PCR. The data hold under 200,000 clones, with 87% observed a single time. Sequencing was performed on peripheral blood, taken 28 days after the second AZD1222 dose. The receptor comes from an adult who received the AZD1222 COVID-19 vaccine.

The CDR3 coding sequence is TGTGCCAGCAAAGAGAGCGACAGGGATGAGCAGTTCTTC. As protein: CASKESDRDEQFF. The chain employs TRBV12-3 or TRBV12-4 and TRBJ2-1; TRBD1 agrees at 7 bases. CDR3 length equals 13 residues. V shed 7 bases and J 8 bases; nucleotides not matched to a gene: 8.